This T cell receptor beta chain was captured by sequencing in a study of immune characterization of retroperitoneal liposarcoma (dated by TCRdb to about 2019). The library was produced with PCR. This sample was sequenced with a NextSeq 500. Clones were called with MiXCR by TCRdb after fastp trimmed the public reads at Q25, and only in-frame beta chains were retained. Rows are unified per CDR3 protein, each entry keeping the most common DNA and genes. This sample comprises several thousand distinct CDR3 sequences, about 27% of them detected only once. The ten largest clones add up to roughly 40% of the sample. In the case of this clonotype: Its antigen is currently not known. Within one base of it there is no much larger clone, and no base qualities were kept.

V loses 6 bases of germline sequence and J loses 7 bases, and the interval between the two ends is 12 bases. From its cysteine to its phenylalanine, the CDR3 spans 13 amino acids. The read is trimmed to its CDR3 DNA, 39 bases read in frame from base 1. From a lookup of the germline V gene, CDR1 and CDR2 are MDHEN and SYDVKM. This clonotype originated in a male donor with retroperitoneal liposarcoma. Recombination linked TRBV28 to TRBJ1-4, and possibly TRBD1, on 6 matching bases. The specimen sequenced was blood. The base sequence is TGTGCCAGCAGCCCCGTACAGGGTGAAAAACTGTTTTTT. Translated, it reads CASSPVQGEKLFF.